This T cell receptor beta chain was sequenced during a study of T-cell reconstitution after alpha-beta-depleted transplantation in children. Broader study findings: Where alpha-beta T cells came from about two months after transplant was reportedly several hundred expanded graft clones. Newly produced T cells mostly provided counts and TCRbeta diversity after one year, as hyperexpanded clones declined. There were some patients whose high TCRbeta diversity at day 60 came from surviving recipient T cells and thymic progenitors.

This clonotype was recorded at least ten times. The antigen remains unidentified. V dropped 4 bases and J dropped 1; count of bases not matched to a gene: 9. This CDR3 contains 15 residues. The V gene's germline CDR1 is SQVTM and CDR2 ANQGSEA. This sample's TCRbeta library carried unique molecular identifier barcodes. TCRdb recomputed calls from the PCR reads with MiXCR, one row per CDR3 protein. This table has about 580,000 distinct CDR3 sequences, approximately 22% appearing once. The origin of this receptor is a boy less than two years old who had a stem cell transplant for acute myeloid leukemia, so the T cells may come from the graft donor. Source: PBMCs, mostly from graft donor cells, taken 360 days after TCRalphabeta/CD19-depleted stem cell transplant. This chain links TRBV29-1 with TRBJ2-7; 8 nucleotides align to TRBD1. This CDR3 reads CSVVGGGTGSYEQYF. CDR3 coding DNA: TGCAGCGTTGTGGGAGGAGGGACAGGATCCTACGAGCAGTACTTC.